The 3 T cell receptor beta chains below come from one sample, sequenced in a study of shared clonotypes between healthy human individuals. Here immunoSEQ multiplex PCR was the method, and the copy in TCRdb shows in-frame clones only, minus some. This table has some 2 million clones, about 95% appearing once. The material sequenced was naive CD4+ T cells sorted from blood. Subset: CD45RA+ positively selected. The receptor set was obtained from a man younger than 30 in good health.

Comments on this clone: Other DNA sequences in the same sample also yield this CDR3. The CDR3 protein is CASSEGNQPQHF. In DNA form, the CDR3 reads TGTGCCAGCAGTGAGGGTAATCAGCCCCAGCATTTT. This rearrangement joins TRBV6-1 to TRBJ1-5, with D uncertain. The CDR3 contains 12 residues. V was pared by 3 bases and J by 4 bases, with 4 bases between. Germline lookup yields CDR1 MNHNS and CDR2 SASEGT.

Points on this clone: Distinct nucleotide sequences in the sample also encode this CDR3. The chain combines TRBV6-6 with TRBJ2-7; 8 bases are shared with TRBD2. Trimming at V came to 0 bases and at J to 2 bases, leaving 0 bases not matched to a gene. CDR1 and CDR2 from the germline V gene are MNHNY and SVGAGI (reference sequence). The CDR3 is 14 amino acids. The CDR3 here is CASSYSAGAYEQYF. CDR3 in DNA: TGTGCCAGCAGTTACTCAGCGGGAGCCTACGAGCAGTACTTC.

The rearrangement links TRBV15 to TRBJ1-2, with D unclear. V shed 5 bases and J shed 3 bases, with 10 bases lying between them. Germline CDR1 LNHNV, CDR2 YYDKDF (reference sequence). CDR3 length: 13 residues. The CDR3 bases are TGTGCCACCAGCCGAGGGAATGACTATGGCTACACCTTC. Protein sequence: CATSRGNDYGYTF.